This T cell receptor (beta chain) was recovered during a study of T cell changes during pregnancy in multiple sclerosis (dated by TCRdb to about 2019). Concerning the study at large: The study looked at changes in the T cell repertoire across pregnancy in women with multiple sclerosis.

As concerns this clone: What antigen it recognizes has not been identified. No base qualities exist here, and no much larger clone lies one base off it.

The library was generated by the immunoSEQ multiplex PCR assay. Sourced from immuneACCESS, this table was stored by TCRdb with only in-frame sequences that have V and J called. A share of the clones is absent; for the studies checked, an unresolved V gene accounts for under half, and the remainder has no known explanation. A total of approximately 85,000 clones appear in this sample, approximately 90% of them only once. The ten largest account for more than 2.5% of the sample. Trimming accounts for 4 bases at V and 3 bases at J, while the number of junction bases matched to no gene is 4. The CDR3 runs 14 residues from the cysteine to the phenylalanine. The retained sequence is limited to the CDR3, 42 bases, with the frame set at the first base. Sequences KGHSH (CDR1) and LQKENI (CDR2) are obtained from the germline V gene.

The receptor comes from a female donor with multiple sclerosis, enrolled in a pregnancy study. The sequencing here drew on peripheral blood, taken in the first trimester of pregnancy. The sequence links TRBV18 to TRBJ2-7; the central 9 bases match TRBD1. The CDR3 here reads CASSRDRGVYEQYF. The nucleotide sequence reads as follows: TGTGCCAGCTCACGCGACAGGGGGGTCTACGAGCAGTACTTC.